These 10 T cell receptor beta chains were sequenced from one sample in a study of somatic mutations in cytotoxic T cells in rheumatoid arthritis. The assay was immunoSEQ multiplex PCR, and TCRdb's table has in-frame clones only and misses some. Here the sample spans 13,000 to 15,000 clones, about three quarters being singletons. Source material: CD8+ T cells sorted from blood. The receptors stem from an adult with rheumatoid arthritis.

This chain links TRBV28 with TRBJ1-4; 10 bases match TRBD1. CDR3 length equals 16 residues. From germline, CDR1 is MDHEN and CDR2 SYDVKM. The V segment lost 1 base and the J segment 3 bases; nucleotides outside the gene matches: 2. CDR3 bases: TGTGCCAGCAGTTTATCCGGGACAGGGGCTAATGAAAAACTGTTTTTT. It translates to CASSLSGTGANEKLFF.

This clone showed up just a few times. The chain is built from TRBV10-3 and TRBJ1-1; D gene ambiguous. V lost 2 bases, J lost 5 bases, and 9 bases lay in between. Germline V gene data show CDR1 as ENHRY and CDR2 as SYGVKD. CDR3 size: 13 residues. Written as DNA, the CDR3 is TGTGCCATCAGTGAGACGACTCGGACTGAAGCTTTCTTT. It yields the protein CAISETTRTEAFF.

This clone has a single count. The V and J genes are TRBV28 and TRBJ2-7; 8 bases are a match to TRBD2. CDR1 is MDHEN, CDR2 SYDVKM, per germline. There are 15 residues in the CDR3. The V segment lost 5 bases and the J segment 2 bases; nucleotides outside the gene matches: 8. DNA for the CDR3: TGTGCCAGCAGTAGATGGACTAGCTTTACCTACGAGCAGTACTTC. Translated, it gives CASSRWTSFTYEQYF.

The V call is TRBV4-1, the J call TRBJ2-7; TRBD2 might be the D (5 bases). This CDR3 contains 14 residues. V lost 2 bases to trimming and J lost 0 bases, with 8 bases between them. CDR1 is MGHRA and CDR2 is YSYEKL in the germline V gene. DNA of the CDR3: TGCGCCAGCAGCCAACGGGATGGCTCCTACGAGCAGTACTTC. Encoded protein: CASSQRDGSYEQYF.

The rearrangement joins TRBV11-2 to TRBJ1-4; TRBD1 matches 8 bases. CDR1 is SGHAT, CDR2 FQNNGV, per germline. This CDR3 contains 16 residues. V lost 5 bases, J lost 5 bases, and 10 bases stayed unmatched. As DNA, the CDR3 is TGTGCCAGCAGCCAAAAAGTACAGGGGGGAAATGAAAAACTGTTTTTT. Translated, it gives CASSQKVQGGNEKLFF.

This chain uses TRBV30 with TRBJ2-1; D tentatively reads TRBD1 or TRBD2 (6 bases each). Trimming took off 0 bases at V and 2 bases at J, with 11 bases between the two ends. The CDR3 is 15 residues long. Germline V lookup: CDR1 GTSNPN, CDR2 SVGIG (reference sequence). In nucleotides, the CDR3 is TGTGCCTGGAGTGTAGGGGGGAGCCCCTACAATGAGCAGTTCTTC. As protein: CAWSVGGSPYNEQFF.

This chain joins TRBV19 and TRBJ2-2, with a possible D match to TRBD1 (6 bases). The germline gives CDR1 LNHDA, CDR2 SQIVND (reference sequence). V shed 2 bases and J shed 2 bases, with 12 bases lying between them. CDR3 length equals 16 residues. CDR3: CASSIYRELNTGELFF. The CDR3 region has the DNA TGTGCCAGTAGTATATACAGGGAACTCAACACCGGGGAGCTGTTTTTT.

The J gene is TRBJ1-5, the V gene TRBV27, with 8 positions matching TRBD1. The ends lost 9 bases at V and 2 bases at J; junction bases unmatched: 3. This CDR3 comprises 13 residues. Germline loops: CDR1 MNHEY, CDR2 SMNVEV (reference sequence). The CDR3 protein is CARQGGCNQPQHF. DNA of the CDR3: TGTGCCAGACAGGGGGGATGCAATCAGCCCCAGCATTTT.

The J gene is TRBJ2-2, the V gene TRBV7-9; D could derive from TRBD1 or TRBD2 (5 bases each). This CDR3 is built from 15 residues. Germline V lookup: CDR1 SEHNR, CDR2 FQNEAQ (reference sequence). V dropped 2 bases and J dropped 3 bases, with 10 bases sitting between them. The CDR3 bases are TGTGCCAGCAGCTTATACGGGACGGACACCGGGGAGCTGTTTTTT. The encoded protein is CASSLYGTDTGELFF.

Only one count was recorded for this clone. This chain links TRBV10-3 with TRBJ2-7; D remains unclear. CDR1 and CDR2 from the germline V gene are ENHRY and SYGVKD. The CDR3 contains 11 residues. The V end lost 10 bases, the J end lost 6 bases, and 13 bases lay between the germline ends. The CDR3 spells CATTGIREQYF. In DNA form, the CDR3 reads TGTGCCACCACTGGTATACGCGAGCAGTACTTC.